The clone carrying this TCR beta chain was detected a few times. Its antigen is undetermined. The entry originates in a study of post-analysis software for immune sequencing data. Study conclusions and caveats: Controls had lower frequencies than patients of about 5 TRBV segments, which included TRBV5-6, TRBV5-1 and TRBV20-1. Compared with controls, patients showed significantly lower normalized Chao1 diversity.

Built from TCR beta cDNA, the libraries had unique molecular identifiers in them. Researchers reported a few hundred thousand cDNA molecules coming from about 0.98 to 11 million T cells. TCRdb processed the PCR reads anew with MiXCR; each CDR3 protein has one entry. The sample has 150,000 to 200,000 distinct CDR3 sequences, 30% to 45% seen once. The J segment lost 5 bases and the V segment lost 4 bases, leaving 7 bases of the junction unmatched. Germline V gene sequence: CDR1 MGHDK, CDR2 SYGVNS. The CDR3 runs 17 residues. The sample was blood, taken after autologous hematopoietic stem cell transplantation. V gene TRBV25-1 combines with J gene TRBJ2-1; 14 bases map to TRBD2. The receptor was isolated from a girl aged 5 to 17 with multiple sclerosis. As DNA, the CDR3 is TGTGCCAGCAGTGGCCCCCCGGGACTAGCGGGGGACAATGAGCAGTTCTTC. Its protein product is CASSGPPGLAGDNEQFF.